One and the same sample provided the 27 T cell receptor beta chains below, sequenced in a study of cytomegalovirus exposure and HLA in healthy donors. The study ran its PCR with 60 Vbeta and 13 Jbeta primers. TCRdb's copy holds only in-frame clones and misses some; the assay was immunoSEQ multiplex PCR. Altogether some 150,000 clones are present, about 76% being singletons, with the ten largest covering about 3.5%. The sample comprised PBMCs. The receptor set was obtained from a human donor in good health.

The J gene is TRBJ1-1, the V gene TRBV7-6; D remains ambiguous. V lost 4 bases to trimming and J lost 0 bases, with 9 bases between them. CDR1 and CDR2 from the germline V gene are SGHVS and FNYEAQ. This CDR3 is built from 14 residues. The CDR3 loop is CASSSDTLNTEAFF. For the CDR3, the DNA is TGTGCCAGCAGCTCAGACACCTTGAACACTGAAGCTTTCTTT. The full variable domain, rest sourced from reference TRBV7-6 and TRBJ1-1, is GAGVSQSPRYKVTKRGQDVALRCDPISGHVSLYWYRQALGQGPEFLTYFNYEAQQDKSGLPNDRFSAERPEGSISTLTIQRTEQRDSAMYRCASSSDTLNTEAFFGQGTRLTVV.

CDR3 nucleotide sequence: TGTGCCTGGAGGGACAGGGAGGTAATCTCTGGGGCCAACGTCCTGACTTTC. This encodes CAWRDREVISGANVLTF. The J gene is TRBJ2-6, the V gene TRBV30; TRBD1 agrees at 8 bases. V trimming: 3 bases; J trimming: 0 bases; junction bases outside the gene matches: 7. CDR3 size: 17 residues. CDR1 is GTSNPN, CDR2 SVGIG, per germline (reference sequence).

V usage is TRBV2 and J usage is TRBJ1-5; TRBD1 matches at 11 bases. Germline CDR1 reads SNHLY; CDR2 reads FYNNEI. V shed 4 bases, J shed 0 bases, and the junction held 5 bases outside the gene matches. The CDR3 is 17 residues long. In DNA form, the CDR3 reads TGTGCCAGCAGTGTCGGACAGGGGGCTTATAGCAATCAGCCCCAGCATTTT. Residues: CASSVGQGAYSNQPQHF.

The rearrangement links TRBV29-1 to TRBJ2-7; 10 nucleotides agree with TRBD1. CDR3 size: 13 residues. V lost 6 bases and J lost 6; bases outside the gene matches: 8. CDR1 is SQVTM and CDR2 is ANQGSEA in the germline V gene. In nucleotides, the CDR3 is TGCAGCGTACAGGACAGGGGGAGCGGCGAGCAGTACTTC. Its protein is CSVQDRGSGEQYF.

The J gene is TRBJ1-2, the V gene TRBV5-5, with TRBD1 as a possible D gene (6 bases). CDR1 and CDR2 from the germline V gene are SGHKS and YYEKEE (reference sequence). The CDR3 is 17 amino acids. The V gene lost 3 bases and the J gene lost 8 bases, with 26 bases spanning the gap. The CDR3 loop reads CASSYGVGHFPMGGYTF. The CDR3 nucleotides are TGTGCCAGCAGCTACGGAGTGGGACACTTCCCTATGGGAGGCTACACCTTC.

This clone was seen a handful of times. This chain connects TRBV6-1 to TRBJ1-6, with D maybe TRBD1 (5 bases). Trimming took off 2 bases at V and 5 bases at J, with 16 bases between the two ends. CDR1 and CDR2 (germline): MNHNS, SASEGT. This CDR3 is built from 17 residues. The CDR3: CASSESGWGEDNSPLHF. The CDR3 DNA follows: TGTGCCAGCAGTGAATCAGGGTGGGGGGAAGATAATTCACCCCTCCACTTT.

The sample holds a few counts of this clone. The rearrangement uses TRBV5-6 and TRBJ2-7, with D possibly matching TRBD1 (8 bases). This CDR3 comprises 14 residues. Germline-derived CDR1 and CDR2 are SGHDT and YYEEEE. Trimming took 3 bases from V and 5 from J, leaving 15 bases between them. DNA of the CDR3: TGTGCCAGCAGCTCACAGGGGGGGTGGGACGAGCAGTACTTC. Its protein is CASSSQGGWDEQYF.

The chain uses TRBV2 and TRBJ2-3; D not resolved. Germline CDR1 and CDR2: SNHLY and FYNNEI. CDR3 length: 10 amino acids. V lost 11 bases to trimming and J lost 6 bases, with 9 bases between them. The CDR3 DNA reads TGTGCCCCGCACGCGGATACGCAGTATTTT. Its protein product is CAPHADTQYF.

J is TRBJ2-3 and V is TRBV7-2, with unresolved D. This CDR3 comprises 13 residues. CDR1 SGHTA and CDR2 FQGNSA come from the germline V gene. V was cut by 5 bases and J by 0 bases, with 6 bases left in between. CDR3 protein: CASSNPSTDTQYF. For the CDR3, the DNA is TGTGCCAGCAGCAATCCGAGCACAGATACGCAGTATTTT.

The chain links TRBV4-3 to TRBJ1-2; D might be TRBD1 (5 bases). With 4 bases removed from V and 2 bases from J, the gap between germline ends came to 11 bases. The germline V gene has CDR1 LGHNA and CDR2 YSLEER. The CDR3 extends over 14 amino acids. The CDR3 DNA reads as TGCGCCAGCAGCCGATCACAGGAAAACTATGGCTACACCTTC. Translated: CASSRSQENYGYTF.

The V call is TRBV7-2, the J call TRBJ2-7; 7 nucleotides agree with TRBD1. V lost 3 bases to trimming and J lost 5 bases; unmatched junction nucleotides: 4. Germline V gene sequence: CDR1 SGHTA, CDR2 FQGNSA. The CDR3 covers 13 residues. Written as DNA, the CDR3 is TGTGCCAGCAGCTTTCGGGACAGAAACGAGCAGTACTTC. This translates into CASSFRDRNEQYF.

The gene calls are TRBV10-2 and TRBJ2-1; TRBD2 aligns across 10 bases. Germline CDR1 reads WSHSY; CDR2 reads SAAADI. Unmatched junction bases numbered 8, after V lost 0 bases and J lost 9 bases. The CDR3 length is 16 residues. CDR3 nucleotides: TGCGCCAGCAGTGAGTCGGTACTAGCGGGAACGTTTGAGCAGTTCTTC. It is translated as CASSESVLAGTFEQFF.

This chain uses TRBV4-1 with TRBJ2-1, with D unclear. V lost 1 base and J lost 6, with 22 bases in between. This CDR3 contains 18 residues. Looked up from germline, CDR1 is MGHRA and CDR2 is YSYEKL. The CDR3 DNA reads TGCGCCAGCAGCCAAGTTTCCGTAAGCGTCTTCTGGAGCAATGAGCAGTTCTTC. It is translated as CASSQVSVSVFWSNEQFF.

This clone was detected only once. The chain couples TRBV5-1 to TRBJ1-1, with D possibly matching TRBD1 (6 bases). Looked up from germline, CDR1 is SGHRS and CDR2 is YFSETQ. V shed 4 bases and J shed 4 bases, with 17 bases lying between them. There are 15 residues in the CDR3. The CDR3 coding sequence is TGCGCCAGCAGCCCGAGGGGGGGCTTGGGCACTGAAGCTTTCTTT. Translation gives CASSPRGGLGTEAFF.

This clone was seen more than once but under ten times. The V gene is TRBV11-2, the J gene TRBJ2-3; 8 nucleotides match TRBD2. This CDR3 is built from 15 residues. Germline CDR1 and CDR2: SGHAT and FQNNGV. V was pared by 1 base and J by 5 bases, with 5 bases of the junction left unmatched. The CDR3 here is CASSLGRGGRDTQYF. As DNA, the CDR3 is TGTGCCAGCAGCTTAGGCCGGGGGGGACGAGATACGCAGTATTTT.

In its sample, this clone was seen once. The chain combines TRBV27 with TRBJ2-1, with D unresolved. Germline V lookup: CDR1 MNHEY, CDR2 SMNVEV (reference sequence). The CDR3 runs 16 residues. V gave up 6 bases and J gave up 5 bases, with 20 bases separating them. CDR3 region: CASRSPTKRANNEQFF. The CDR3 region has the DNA TGTGCCAGCAGATCCCCAACTAAGCGCGCTAACAATGAGCAGTTCTTC.

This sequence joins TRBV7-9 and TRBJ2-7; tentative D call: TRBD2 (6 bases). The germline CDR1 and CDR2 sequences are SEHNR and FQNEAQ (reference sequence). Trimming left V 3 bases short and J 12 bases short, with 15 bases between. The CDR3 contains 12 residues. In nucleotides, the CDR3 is TGTGCCAGCAGCTTGTTGGGGGACTCGGTGTACTTC. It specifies CASSLLGDSVYF. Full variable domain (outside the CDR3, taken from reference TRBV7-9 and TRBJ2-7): DTGVSQNPRHKITKRGQNVTFRCDPISEHNRLYWYRQTLGQGPEFLTYFQNEAQLEKSRLLSDRFSAERPKGSFSTLEIQRTEQGDSAMYLCASSLLGDSVYFGPGTRLTVT.

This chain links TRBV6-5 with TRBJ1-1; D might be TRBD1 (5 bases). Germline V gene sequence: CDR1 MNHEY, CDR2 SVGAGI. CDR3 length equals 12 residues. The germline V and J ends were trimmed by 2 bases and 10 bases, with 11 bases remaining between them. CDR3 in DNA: TGTGCCAGCAGTTACCAGGGCGGGGTAGCTTTCTTT. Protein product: CASSYQGGVAFF.

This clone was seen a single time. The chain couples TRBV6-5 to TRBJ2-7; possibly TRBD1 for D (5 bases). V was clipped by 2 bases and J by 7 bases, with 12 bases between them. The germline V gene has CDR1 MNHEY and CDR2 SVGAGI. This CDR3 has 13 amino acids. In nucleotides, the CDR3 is TGTGCCAGCAGTTACACCGCAGGGCGGGAGCAGTACTTC. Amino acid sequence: CASSYTAGREQYF.

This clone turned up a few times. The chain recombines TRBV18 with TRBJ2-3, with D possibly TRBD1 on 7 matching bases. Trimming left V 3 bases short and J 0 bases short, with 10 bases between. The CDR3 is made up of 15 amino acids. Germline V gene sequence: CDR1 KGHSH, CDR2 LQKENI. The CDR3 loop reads CASSPRDSSTDTQYF. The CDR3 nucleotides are TGTGCCAGCTCACCGCGGGACAGTAGCACAGATACGCAGTATTTT.

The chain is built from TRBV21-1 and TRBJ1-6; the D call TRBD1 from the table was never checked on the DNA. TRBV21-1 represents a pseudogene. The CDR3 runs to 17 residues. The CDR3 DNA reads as TGTGCCAGCAGCAAAGCCCAGGGGAGCTCCTATAATTCACCCCTCCACTTT. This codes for CASSKAQGSSYNSPLHF.

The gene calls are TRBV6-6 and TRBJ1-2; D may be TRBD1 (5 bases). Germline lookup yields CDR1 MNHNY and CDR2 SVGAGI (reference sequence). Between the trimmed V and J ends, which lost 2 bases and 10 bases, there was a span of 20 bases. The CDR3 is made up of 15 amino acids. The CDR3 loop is CASSYPLDISLTYTF. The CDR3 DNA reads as TGTGCCAGCAGTTACCCCCTGGACATTTCCTTAACCTACACCTTC.

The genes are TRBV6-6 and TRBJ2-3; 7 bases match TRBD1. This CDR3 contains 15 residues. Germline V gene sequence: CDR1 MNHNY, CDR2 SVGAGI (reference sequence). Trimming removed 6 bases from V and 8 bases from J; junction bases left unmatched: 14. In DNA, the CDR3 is TGTGCCAGCAGCACGCCGCGGACAGGTGCTCTTACGCAGTATTTT. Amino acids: CASSTPRTGALTQYF.

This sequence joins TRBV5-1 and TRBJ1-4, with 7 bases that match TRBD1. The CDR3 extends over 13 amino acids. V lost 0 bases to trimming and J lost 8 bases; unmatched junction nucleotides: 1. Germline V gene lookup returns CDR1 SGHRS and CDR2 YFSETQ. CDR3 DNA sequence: TGCGCCAGCAGCTTGGAGGACAGGGAAAAACTGTTTTTT. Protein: CASSLEDREKLFF.

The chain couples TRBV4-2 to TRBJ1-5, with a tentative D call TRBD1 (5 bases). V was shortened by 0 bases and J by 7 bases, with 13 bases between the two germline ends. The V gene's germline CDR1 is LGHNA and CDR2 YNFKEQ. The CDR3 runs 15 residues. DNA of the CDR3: TGTGCCAGCAGCCAAGATATGGGGGGATGGCAGCCCCAGCATTTT. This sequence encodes CASSQDMGGWQPQHF.

CDR3 protein: CASSSTPGGLTEAFF. In DNA, the CDR3 is TGCGCCAGCAGCTCAACCCCAGGGGGGTTAACTGAAGCTTTCTTT. The chain is built from TRBV4-3 and TRBJ1-1; 7 nucleotides match TRBD1. The J segment lost 5 bases and the V segment lost 5 bases, leaving 11 bases of the junction unmatched. Germline V CDR1 and CDR2: LGHNA, YSLEER. This CDR3 has 15 amino acids.

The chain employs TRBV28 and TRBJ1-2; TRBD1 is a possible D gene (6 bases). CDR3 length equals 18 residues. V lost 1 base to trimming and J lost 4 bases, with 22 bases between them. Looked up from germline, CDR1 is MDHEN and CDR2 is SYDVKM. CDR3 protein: CASSLYQGWGGVTYGYTF. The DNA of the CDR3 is TGTGCCAGCAGTTTATATCAAGGGTGGGGGGGCGTCACCTATGGCTACACCTTC.